Presented here are 11 T cell receptor beta chains from one specimen sequenced in a study of CD8 T cells in ankylosing spondylitis. TCRdb processed the 5' RACE reads anew with MiXCR; each CDR3 protein has one entry. The sample contains about 110,000 distinct CDR3 sequences, under 30% of which appear only once. What was sequenced was synovial fluid, either unsorted or a sorted T cell fraction (not recorded which). These receptor sequences come from a male donor with ankylosing spondylitis.

In its sample, this clonotype was seen a few times. The chain links TRBV15 to TRBJ1-5, with D perhaps TRBD1 (6 bases). The CDR3 length is 15 residues. Germline assignment: CDR1 LNHNV and CDR2 YYDKDF (reference sequence). V lost 3 bases to trimming and J lost 7 bases, with 16 bases between them. CDR3 loop: CATSSVRGAGQPQHF. The CDR3, as DNA: TGTGCCACCAGCAGCGTCCGGGGGGCCGGGCAGCCCCAGCATTTT.

The chain joins TRBV12-3 or TRBV12-4 to TRBJ2-7; 8 nucleotides agree with TRBD1. V shed 3 bases and J 2 bases; nucleotides not matched to a gene: 6. The CDR3 contains 15 residues. The CDR3 region has the DNA TGTGCCAGCAGTTTTGGGTCAGGGGGCCCCTACGAGCAGTACTTC. This translates into CASSFGSGGPYEQYF.

This clonotype has just a few counts. This sequence joins TRBV7-9 and TRBJ2-1; a possible D gene is TRBD2 (6 bases). Germline V CDR1 and CDR2: SEHNR, FQNEAQ (reference sequence). With 5 bases removed from V and 7 bases from J, the gap between germline ends came to 12 bases. The CDR3 is 13 residues long. CDR3 sequence reads: CASSLTGENEQFF. In DNA form, the CDR3 reads TGTGCCAGCAGCCTTACGGGGGAGAATGAGCAGTTCTTC.

This clonotype was detected a few times. This chain links TRBV7-2 with TRBJ1-5, with 7 bases matching TRBD1. V was clipped by 2 bases and J by 7 bases; unmatched bases: 5. From germline, CDR1 is SGHTA and CDR2 FQGNSA. The CDR3 totals 14 residues. The CDR3 is CASSLQGDEQPQHF. The CDR3 DNA reads TGTGCCAGCAGCTTACAGGGGGACGAACAGCCCCAGCATTTT.

A few counts support this clonotype. The V call is TRBV6-1, the J call TRBJ2-1, with D possibly TRBD2 on 6 matching bases. The V end lost 6 bases, the J end lost 3 bases, and 21 bases lay between the germline ends. CDR1 and CDR2 from the germline V gene are MNHNS and SASEGT. The CDR3 is 17 residues long. CDR3 sequence: CASREKGATAGYNEQFF. The CDR3 region has the DNA TGTGCCAGCAGGGAGAAGGGCGCGACAGCGGGCTACAATGAGCAGTTCTTC.

This clonotype was counted ten times or more. V is TRBV27 and J is TRBJ2-3; 9 bases are shared with TRBD2. V shed 2 bases and J 3 bases; nucleotides not matched to a gene: 6. The CDR3 consists of 16 residues. From germline, CDR1 is MNHEY and CDR2 SMNVEV (reference sequence). For the CDR3, the DNA is TGTGCCAGCAGTTTAGGTAGCGGGAGTGGAACAGATACGCAGTATTTT. This sequence encodes CASSLGSGSGTDTQYF.

This sequence joins TRBV20-1 and TRBJ1-6; D uncertain. The CDR3 has 15 residues. Germline loops: CDR1 DFQATT, CDR2 SNEGSKA (reference sequence). The germline V and J ends were trimmed by 1 base and 8 bases, with 15 bases remaining between them. The CDR3 loop reads CSARALGSRDSPLHF. DNA for the CDR3: TGCAGTGCTAGAGCCCTCGGGAGCCGGGATTCACCCCTCCACTTT.

This clonotype was picked up a small number of times. This sequence joins TRBV7-8 and TRBJ2-3; TRBD2 matches 7 bases. The CDR3 length is 14 residues. Germline-derived CDR1 and CDR2 are SGHVS and FQNEAQ. The J segment lost 5 bases and the V segment lost 7 bases, leaving 9 bases of the junction unmatched. As DNA, the CDR3 is TGTGCCAGCACCTGGGCGGGAGTTAGAGATACGCAGTATTTT. As protein: CASTWAGVRDTQYF.

The chain uses TRBV20-1 and TRBJ2-1, with 8 bases fitting TRBD2. The CDR3 loop spans 16 amino acids. The V segment lost 0 bases and the J segment 8 bases; nucleotides outside the gene matches: 12. The germline gives CDR1 DFQATT, CDR2 SNEGSKA (reference sequence). The CDR3 reads CSAREGTSQGIDEQFF. In DNA form, the CDR3 reads TGCAGTGCTAGAGAAGGGACTAGTCAGGGAATCGATGAGCAGTTCTTC.

The chain carries TRBV15 and TRBJ1-2; D gene unclear. Germline lookup yields CDR1 LNHNV and CDR2 YYDKDF (reference sequence). V shed 1 base and J shed 5 bases, with 14 bases lying between them. CDR3 size: 15 residues. The CDR3 protein is CATSRGEAERYGYTF. The CDR3 bases are TGTGCCACCAGCAGAGGGGAAGCTGAGCGGTATGGCTACACCTTC.

This sequence joins TRBV7-2 and TRBJ1-2, with unresolved D. Germline CDR1 is SGHTA and CDR2 is FQGNSA. The CDR3 consists of 12 residues. Trimming took 2 bases from V and 2 from J, leaving 3 bases between them. CDR3 sequence: CASSLPNYGYTF. The CDR3 nucleotides are TGTGCCAGCAGCTTACCGAACTATGGCTACACCTTC.